Here is one T cell receptor beta chain with its context. CDR1 and CDR2 from the germline V gene are MNHEY and SVGAGI. The CDR3 covers 14 residues. Trimming cost V 2 bases and J 6 bases, with 11 bases left between them. This sample is part of a study of T cell responses to AZD1222 COVID-19 vaccine. The repertoire was sequenced with immunoSEQ multiplex PCR; TCRdb's copy has only in-frame clones and lacks some. The data show around 84,000 clones, around nine tenths seen once. This sequence was found in an adult in good health. Sequences were derived from peripheral blood, sampled on day 0 of MenACWY control vaccination. The rearrangement joins TRBV6-5 to TRBJ2-1; weak D call: TRBD1 (6 bases). The CDR3 DNA is TGTGCCAGCAGTTACGACAGGCGGGTCAATGAGCAGTTCTTC. This translates into CASSYDRRVNEQFF.